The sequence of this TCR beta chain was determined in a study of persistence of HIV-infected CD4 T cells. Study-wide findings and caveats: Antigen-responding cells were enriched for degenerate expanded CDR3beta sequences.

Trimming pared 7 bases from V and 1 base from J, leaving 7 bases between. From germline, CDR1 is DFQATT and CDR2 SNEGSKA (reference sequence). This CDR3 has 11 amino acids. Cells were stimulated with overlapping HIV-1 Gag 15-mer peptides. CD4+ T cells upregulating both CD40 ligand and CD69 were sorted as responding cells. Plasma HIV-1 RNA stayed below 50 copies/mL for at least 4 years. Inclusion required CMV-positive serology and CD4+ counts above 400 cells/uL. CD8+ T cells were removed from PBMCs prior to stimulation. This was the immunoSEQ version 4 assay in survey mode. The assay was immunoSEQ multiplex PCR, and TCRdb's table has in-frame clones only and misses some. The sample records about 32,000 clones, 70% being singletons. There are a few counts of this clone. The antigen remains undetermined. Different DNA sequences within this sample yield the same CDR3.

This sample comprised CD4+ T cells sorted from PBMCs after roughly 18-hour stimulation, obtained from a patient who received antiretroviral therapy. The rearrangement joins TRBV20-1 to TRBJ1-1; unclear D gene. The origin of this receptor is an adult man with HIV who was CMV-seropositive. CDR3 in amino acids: CSGGTNTEAFF. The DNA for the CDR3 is TGCAGTGGCGGCACGAACACTGAAGCTTTCTTT.